This T cell receptor beta chain comes out of a study of OX40 agonist ivuxolimab in advanced cancers. General notes on the study: Ivuxolimab, which targeted the costimulatory receptor OX40 (CD134), was an agonistic, fully human IgG2 monoclonal antibody. Intravenous ivuxolimab was administered to patients every 2 weeks at six dose levels: 0.01, 0.1, 0.3, 1.5, 3 and 10 mg/kg. Of the approximately 54 patients in dose escalation, about 20 had hepatocellular carcinoma, approximately 15 had melanoma, 9 had renal cell carcinoma and 9 had head and neck cancer. In the dose-escalation cohort, more than 80% of patients were male, and the mean age was 60 years with a range of roughly 23 to 90. Prior anti-PD-1, anti-PD-L1 or anti-CTLA-4 therapy was permitted, and 40% of dose-escalation patients had received checkpoint inhibitors. Partial responses occurred in three dose-escalation patients: two with cutaneous melanoma and one with hepatocellular carcinoma. Peripheral TCRbeta sequencing was intended to test whether TCR sequence diversity was altered and clonal T-cell expansion was caused by ivuxolimab. The monotherapy dose-escalation portion (N of about 50 patients) of the phase I ivuxolimab trial is reported in the paper. Summary of the overall study and its limitations: Low levels of normalized T-cell clonal expansion were also shown by some nonresponding patients. At doses from 0.1 to 3.0 mg/kg, clonal expansion was seen in both CD4+ and CD8+ blood T cells between baseline and week 6. In partial responders in the 0.1-3.0 mg/kg groups, normalized peripheral clonal expansion was found to be among the lowest, especially among CD8+ T cells. After ivuxolimab, CD8+ T cells had more expanded clones than CD4+ T cells on average. The antigen specificity of the peripheral T cells that underwent clonal expansion was not determined.

With regard to this clone: The antigen this receptor binds is unknown. The input lacks base qualities; no much larger clone sits a single base away.

Genomic DNA was isolated from the sorted cells so that the TCRbeta CDR3 region could be sequenced. The immunoSEQ Assay was used for sequencing of TCRbeta CDR3 regions. TCRdb carries this immuneACCESS record with in-frame sequences only. Its versions omit some clonotypes, under half of them owing to an unresolved V gene in the studies checked, with the rest unexplained. The sample includes 35,000 or so clones, with 84% observed a single time. The ten largest clones capture about a sixth of the sample. The trial excluded patients who had a history of autoimmune disease or were on systemic immunosuppression. Peripheral blood for TCR sequencing was collected from all dose cohorts at baseline, on cycle 4 day 1, and on cycle 7 day 1. Samples were obtained from an open-label, multicenter, first-in-human phase I dose-escalation trial of ivuxolimab. Adults with locally advanced or metastatic melanoma, renal cell, hepatocellular, or head and neck squamous cell carcinoma were enrolled in the trial. Before TCR sequencing, CD4+ T cells and CD8+ T cells from peripheral blood were sorted into separate populations.

The specimen was CD4+ or CD8+ T cells sorted from blood, collected in a trial of the OX40 agonist ivuxolimab. This sequence originates from an adult with an advanced solid tumor such as melanoma, head and neck, liver or kidney cancer.

The sequenced DNA: TGTGCCAGCTCACCGTCGTCGGTGGGACCCCTAGAGACCCAGTACTTC. Translated, this gives CASSPSSVGPLETQYF. The chain couples TRBV18 to TRBJ2-5; the D call is tentative, TRBD1 or TRBD2, as each matches 5 bases. Measured from the cysteine to the phenylalanine, the CDR3 is 16 residues long. The CDR3 DNA has 48 bases and is translated from base 1. From a lookup of the germline V gene, CDR1 and CDR2 are KGHSH and LQKENI. Cut back by 3 bases and 4 bases, the V and J ends lie 18 bases apart.